This TCR beta chain was captured in a study of cytomegalovirus exposure and HLA in healthy donors. General study points: Rarity marked most TCR sequences, yet some public TCRs occurred in many donors. A missense variant in DCLRE1C was later tied to TCR beta V- and J-gene trimming. HLA alleles were associated with around 17,000 TCR beta sequences in a later analysis at 0.05 false discovery rate. The study flagged fewer than 200 TCR beta chains as cytomegalovirus-associated.

Germline-derived CDR1 and CDR2 are SEHNR and FQNEAQ (reference sequence). The CDR3 is 15 residues long. After removal of 5 bases from V and 1 base from J, the junction contained 6 bases not matched to a gene. There are a few counts of this clone. Its antigen remains unknown. 13 Jbeta primers and 60 Vbeta primers were used for the PCR. Here immunoSEQ multiplex PCR was the method, and the copy in TCRdb shows in-frame clones only, minus some. Among about 150,000 clones listed, 60% to 75% were seen once. This TCR was recovered from a human donor in good health. Sequencing used PBMCs. This chain uses TRBV7-9 with TRBJ1-1, with 8 bases aligning to TRBD1. This chain's CDR3 is CASSPLTGGNTEAFF. For the CDR3, the DNA is TGTGCCAGCAGCCCCCTCACAGGGGGGAACACTGAAGCTTTCTTT.